This T cell receptor beta chain appears in the sequencing data of a study of tumor-infiltrating lymphocytes in oesophageal squamous cell carcinoma. Via MiXCR, TCRdb re-called the PCR reads, giving one row per CDR3 protein. The sample carries 3,400 or so distinct CDR3 sequences, over 15% recorded once. This clonotype was recorded at least ten times. Source material: esophageal tumor tissue. The sequence derives from a male donor with esophageal squamous cell carcinoma.

DNA of the CDR3: TGTGCCAGCACGTTCGGTGCAACTAATGAAAAACTGTTTTTT. As protein: CASTFGATNEKLFF. The chain combines TRBV28 with TRBJ1-4; D is unclear. V was trimmed by 7 bases and J by 0 bases, leaving 9 bases between them. The CDR3 is 14 amino acids. The V gene's germline CDR1 is MDHEN and CDR2 SYDVKM. Based on the CDR3 plus reference TRBV28 and TRBJ1-4, the full variable domain is DVKVTQSSRYLVKRTGEKVFLECVQDMDHENMFWYRQDPGLGLRLIYFSYDVKMKEKGDIPEGYSVSREKKERFSLILESASTNQTSMYLCASTFGATNEKLFFGSGTQLSVL.